This T cell receptor beta chain came from a study of blood T cell repertoires in COVID-19. In the original analysis: Researchers report that nucleated cell counts were estimated from reference gene primer amplification. TCRdb's table, derived via immunoSEQ multiplex PCR, lists solely in-frame clones and lacks some. D and trimming come from the DNA, and the V and J calls and clone size come from that table. The sample yields approximately 40,000 clones, about 88% seen once. V lost 6 bases and J lost 4; bases outside the gene matches: 2. Germline loops: CDR1 MNHEY, CDR2 SVGEGT. CDR3 size: 14 residues. This clone was seen at least ten times.

Source material: peripheral blood. The sequence came from a man between 45 and 60 years old in a cohort sampled during active COVID-19. This sequence joins TRBV6-2 or TRBV6-3 and TRBJ2-2, with 10 bases fitting TRBD2. CDR3 in amino acids: CASSGLAVTGELFF. CDR3 coding DNA: TGTGCCAGCAGCGGACTAGCGGTCACCGGGGAGCTGTTTTTT.